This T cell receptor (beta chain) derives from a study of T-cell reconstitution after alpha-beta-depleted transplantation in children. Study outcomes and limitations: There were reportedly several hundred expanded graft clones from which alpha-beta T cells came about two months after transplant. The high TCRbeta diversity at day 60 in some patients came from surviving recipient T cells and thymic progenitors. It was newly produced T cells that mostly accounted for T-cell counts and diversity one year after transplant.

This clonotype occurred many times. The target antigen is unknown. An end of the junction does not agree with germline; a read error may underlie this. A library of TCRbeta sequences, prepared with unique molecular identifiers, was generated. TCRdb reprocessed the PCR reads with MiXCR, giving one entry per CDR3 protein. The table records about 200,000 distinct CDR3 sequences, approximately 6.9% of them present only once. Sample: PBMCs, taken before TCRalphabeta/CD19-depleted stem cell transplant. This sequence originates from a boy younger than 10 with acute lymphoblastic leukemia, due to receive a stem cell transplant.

The CDR3 DNA is TGTGCCAGCAGCTTGGCAGGGGACGAGCAGTTCTTC. Translation: CASSLAGDEQFF. The gene calls are TRBV5-1 and TRBJ2-1; TRBD1 might be the D (6 bases). This CDR3 comprises 12 residues. Germline V lookup: CDR1 SGHRS, CDR2 YFSETQ.